A single sample gave rise to the 30 T cell receptor beta chains below, sequenced in a study of shared clonotypes between healthy human individuals. Sequencing used immunoSEQ multiplex PCR; TCRdb keeps in-frame clones, though not all of them. The repertoire has more than 2 million clones, 85% to 95% of them found once; the top ten carry 0.13%. Sequenced input: naive CD4+ T cells sorted from blood. Sample subset: CD45RA+ positively selected. These receptors came from a man aged 18 to 29 in good health.

The rearrangement joins TRBV10-2 to TRBJ2-5; D tentatively fits TRBD1 or TRBD2 (5 bases each). V was trimmed by 3 bases and J by 0 bases, leaving 14 bases between them. CDR3 length equals 16 residues. Germline CDR1 WSHSY, CDR2 SAAADI. CDR3 amino acids: CASSESGTVYQETQYF. The CDR3 nucleotides are TGCGCCAGCAGTGAATCCGGGACGGTGTACCAAGAGACCCAGTACTTC.

The chain uses TRBV20-1 and TRBJ2-1; either TRBD1 or TRBD2 may fit D (5 bases each). Per the germline V gene, CDR1 is DFQATT and CDR2 is SNEGSKA (reference sequence). This CDR3 is 11 amino acids long. V was trimmed by 5 bases and J by 10 bases, leaving 12 bases between them. This CDR3 reads CSAGRGSEQFF. Here the CDR3 DNA reads TGCAGTGCTGGTCGGGGCAGCGAGCAGTTCTTC.

V is TRBV4-3 and J is TRBJ2-5, with D possibly being TRBD1 or TRBD2 (5 bases each). V dropped 3 bases and J dropped 1 base, with 18 bases sitting between them. CDR3 length: 17 amino acids. The germline V gene has CDR1 LGHNA and CDR2 YSLEER. The CDR3 region is CASSQFQGRQIQETQYF. For the CDR3, the DNA is TGCGCCAGCAGCCAGTTCCAGGGACGCCAAATCCAAGAGACCCAGTACTTC.

This chain connects TRBV5-1 to TRBJ2-3; 7 positions agree with TRBD1. V shed 0 bases, J shed 3 bases, and the junction held 13 bases outside the gene matches. Germline V gene sequence: CDR1 SGHRS, CDR2 YFSETQ. This CDR3 contains 18 residues. CDR3 nucleotide sequence: TGCGCCAGCAGCTTGGCTAAGTTCGGCAAACAGGGGACAGATACGCAGTATTTT. It specifies CASSLAKFGKQGTDTQYF.

This rearrangement joins TRBV6-6 to TRBJ1-2; 9 bases are shared with TRBD1. Germline V gene sequence: CDR1 MNHNY, CDR2 SVGAGI (reference sequence). After removal of 5 bases from V and 8 bases from J, the junction contained 12 bases not matched to a gene. CDR3 length: 15 amino acids. CDR3 DNA: TGTGCCAGCAGTCACCCGGGACAGGGCCGGGAGGGCTACACCTTC. Translated, it gives CASSHPGQGREGYTF.

The chain carries TRBV2 and TRBJ2-7, with TRBD1 identical over 7 bases. The V segment lost 6 bases and the J segment 3 bases; nucleotides outside the gene matches: 17. This CDR3 is 17 amino acids long. Germline values: CDR1 SNHLY, CDR2 FYNNEI. The CDR3 region is CASSSGTVILIHYEQYF. The DNA for the CDR3 is TGTGCCAGCAGCTCCGGGACAGTCATTTTAATACACTACGAGCAGTACTTC.

This clone came up once. This chain connects TRBV18 to TRBJ2-6; perhaps TRBD1 as D (6 bases). CDR3 length equals 18 residues. Trimming took off 0 bases at V and 0 bases at J, with 12 bases between the two ends. Per the germline V gene, CDR1 is KGHSH and CDR2 is LQKENI. The CDR3 DNA reads as TGTGCCAGCTCACCACCAAAGGGACACCACTCTGGGGCCAACGTCCTGACTTTC. Translation gives CASSPPKGHHSGANVLTF.

The V and J genes are TRBV19 and TRBJ2-7; 7 bases are a match to TRBD2. With V trimmed by 0 bases and J by 3 bases, 8 bases remained unmatched. This CDR3 spans 16 amino acids. Germline V lookup: CDR1 LNHDA, CDR2 SQIVND (reference sequence). This CDR3 is CASSIEGGTEFYEQYF. As DNA, the CDR3 is TGTGCCAGTAGTATAGAGGGGGGGACGGAATTCTACGAGCAGTACTTC.

This rearrangement joins TRBV11-2 to TRBJ1-2; D is uncertain. CDR3 length: 16 amino acids. Germline V CDR1 and CDR2: SGHAT, FQNNGV. V lost 5 bases to trimming and J lost 1 base, with 17 bases between them. The CDR3 DNA sequence: TGTGCCAGCAGCGGCGTCGGGGTGTCCAATAACTATGGCTACACCTTC. It encodes CASSGVGVSNNYGYTF.

This clone is a singleton in its sample. The chain uses TRBV5-1 and TRBJ1-4, with TRBD1 as a possible D gene (5 bases). Germline V gene lookup returns CDR1 SGHRS and CDR2 YFSETQ. This CDR3 comprises 15 residues. V was pared by 4 bases and J by 4 bases, with 14 bases between. In DNA, the CDR3 is TGCGCCAGCAGCGCCCCTCCCAGGGTTAATGAAAAACTGTTTTTT. It translates to CASSAPPRVNEKLFF. The full variable domain, in which reference TRBV5-1 and TRBJ1-4 provide the parts outside the CDR3, is KAGVTQTPRYLIKTRGQQVTLSCSPISGHRSVSWYQQTPGQGLQFLFEYFSETQRNKGNFPGRFSGRQFSNSRSEMNVSTLELGDSALYLCASSAPPRVNEKLFFGSGTQLSVL.

The chain recombines TRBV5-1 with TRBJ2-3; D is ambiguous. The CDR3 has 15 residues. The V end was cut by 0 bases, the J end by 3 bases, with 11 bases between. The germline V gene has CDR1 SGHRS and CDR2 YFSETQ. CDR3 coding DNA: TGCGCCAGCAGCTTGGAAACTCCCCGGACAGATACGCAGTATTTT. It encodes CASSLETPRTDTQYF.

The chain carries TRBV6-5 and TRBJ1-6, with a tentative D call TRBD1 (6 bases). The CDR3 consists of 15 residues. V gave up 6 bases and J gave up 13 bases, with 22 bases separating them. From germline, CDR1 is MNHEY and CDR2 SVGAGI. The CDR3 reads CASRAGVGIGLPLHF. For the CDR3, the DNA is TGTGCCAGCAGGGCAGGGGTGGGGATTGGGCTGCCCCTCCACTTT.

This clone appeared a single time. The V and J genes are TRBV28 and TRBJ1-2, with 9 bases that match TRBD1. The germline V gene encodes CDR1 MDHEN and CDR2 SYDVKM. V was clipped by 6 bases and J by 8 bases; unmatched bases: 10. The CDR3 length is 14 residues. CDR3 sequence reads: CASRGTQGAGGYTF. CDR3 bases: TGTGCCAGCAGGGGGACACAGGGGGCGGGCGGCTACACCTTC.

The chain links TRBV5-5 to TRBJ1-1, with D unclear. The CDR3 length is 11 residues. The V end lost 6 bases, the J end lost 7 bases, and 10 bases lay between the germline ends. The germline CDR1 and CDR2 sequences are SGHKS and YYEKEE (reference sequence). The CDR3 DNA follows: TGTGCCAGCATCTTAGCCCTTGAAGCTTTCTTT. Encoded protein: CASILALEAFF.

This clone was detected many times. The V gene is TRBV10-3, the J gene TRBJ1-6; D unresolved. The CDR3 is 12 amino acids. Germline loops: CDR1 ENHRY, CDR2 SYGVKD. Trimming took 4 bases from V and 6 from J, leaving 4 bases between them. CDR3: CAISAANSPLHF. Written as DNA, the CDR3 is TGTGCCATCAGTGCAGCTAATTCACCCCTCCACTTT.

The J gene is TRBJ1-6, the V gene TRBV5-4; 7 nucleotides agree with TRBD1. Unmatched junction bases numbered 5, after V lost 2 bases and J lost 3 bases. CDR1 is SGHNT, CDR2 YYREEE, per germline (reference sequence). CDR3 length equals 16 residues. CDR3 sequence reads: CASSFRDSLYNSPLHF. The CDR3 DNA reads as TGTGCCAGCAGCTTCCGGGACAGTCTCTATAATTCACCCCTCCACTTT.

The genes are TRBV7-2 and TRBJ2-3; 7 bases line up with TRBD2. This CDR3 comprises 16 residues. V trimming: 1 base; J trimming: 2 bases; junction bases outside the gene matches: 6. From germline, CDR1 is SGHTA and CDR2 FQGNSA. The CDR3 spells CASSLGLARDTDTQYF. The CDR3 DNA reads TGTGCCAGCAGCTTAGGACTAGCAAGGGACACAGATACGCAGTATTTT.

This rearrangement joins TRBV7-8 to TRBJ1-2, with D possibly TRBD1 on 5 matching bases. This CDR3 region has 13 residues. CDR1 is SGHVS and CDR2 is FQNEAQ in the germline V gene. V lost 5 bases, J lost 0 bases, and 7 bases lay in between. The CDR3 bases are TGTGCCAGCAGCGAGACAGCTAACTATGGCTACACCTTC. Protein sequence: CASSETANYGYTF. The whole variable domain, remainder taken from reference TRBV7-8 and TRBJ1-2, is GAGVSQSPRYKVAKRGQDVALRCDPISGHVSLFWYQQALGQGPEFLTYFQNEAQLDKSGLPSDRFFAERPEGSVSTLKIQRTQQEDSAVYLCASSETANYGYTFGSGTRLTVV.

The CDR3 nucleotides read TGTGCCAGCAGCCCTACCTTAGCGGGAGGGCCCCAAGAGACCCAGTACTTC. It encodes CASSPTLAGGPQETQYF. The chain links TRBV5-4 to TRBJ2-5; the match to TRBD2 covers 11 bases. V dropped 4 bases and J dropped 1; count of bases not matched to a gene: 9. The CDR3 runs 17 residues. Germline CDR1 SGHNT, CDR2 YYREEE (reference sequence).

The chain uses TRBV7-2 and TRBJ2-1; either TRBD1 or TRBD2 may fit D (6 bases each). V lost 6 bases and J lost 7, with 13 bases in between. Per the germline V gene, CDR1 is SGHTA and CDR2 is FQGNSA. The CDR3 extends over 13 amino acids. CDR3 sequence (DNA): TGTGCCAGCAGTAGGGGGGCAGGGAATGAGCAGTTCTTC. Protein: CASSRGAGNEQFF.

Only one count was recorded for this clone. This chain links TRBV5-1 with TRBJ2-7; 7 positions match TRBD1. The V and J ends lost 2 bases and 0 bases, in that order; junction bases with no gene match: 5. This CDR3 has 15 residues. The V gene's germline CDR1 is SGHRS and CDR2 YFSETQ. The CDR3 DNA follows: TGCGCCAGCAGCTTACTGACAGGGAGCTCCTACGAGCAGTACTTC. Translating it yields CASSLLTGSSYEQYF. The variable domain in full, completed from reference TRBV5-1 and TRBJ2-7, reads KAGVTQTPRYLIKTRGQQVTLSCSPISGHRSVSWYQQTPGQGLQFLFEYFSETQRNKGNFPGRFSGRQFSNSRSEMNVSTLELGDSALYLCASSLLTGSSYEQYFGPGTRLTVT.

Note on this clone: The sample carries other DNA sequences with the same CDR3. The chain links TRBV11-2 to TRBJ2-2, with 8 bases fitting TRBD1. CDR1 SGHAT and CDR2 FQNNGV come from the germline V gene. The CDR3 has 15 amino acids. The V and J ends lost 5 bases and 1 base, in that order; junction bases with no gene match: 3. CDR3 DNA sequence: TGTGCCAGCAGCCTAGGACAGGGGAACACCGGGGAGCTGTTTTTT. Translation gives CASSLGQGNTGELFF. Filled out from reference TRBV11-2 and TRBJ2-2, the complete variable domain reads EAGVAQSPRYKIIEKRQSVAFWCNPISGHATLYWYQQILGQGPKLLIQFQNNGVVDDSQLPKDRFSAERLKGVDSTLKIQPAKLEDSAVYLCASSLGQGNTGELFFGEGSRLTVL.

The genes are TRBV10-3 and TRBJ2-2; TRBD1 is a possible D gene (5 bases). This CDR3 is 14 amino acids long. Trimming removed 3 bases from V and 2 bases from J, with 7 bases in between. CDR1 is ENHRY, CDR2 SYGVKD, per germline. This CDR3 is CAISDDRNTGELFF. DNA for the CDR3: TGTGCCATCAGTGATGACAGAAACACCGGGGAGCTGTTTTTT.

This clone was recorded only once. The J gene is TRBJ1-5, the V gene TRBV9; the D is unclear. Trimming left V 6 bases short and J 0 bases short, with 19 bases between. In germline, CDR1 is SGDLS, CDR2 YYNGEE. The CDR3 runs to 17 residues. As DNA, the CDR3 is TGTGCCAGCATAAGGTCCGGCCTCGACAATAGCAATCAGCCCCAGCATTTT. This translates into CASIRSGLDNSNQPQHF.

The V call is TRBV5-1, the J call TRBJ1-1; TRBD1 is a possible D gene (6 bases). V was clipped by 5 bases and J by 1 base, with 15 bases between them. The CDR3 runs 15 residues. Looked up from germline, CDR1 is SGHRS and CDR2 is YFSETQ. The CDR3 sequence: CASRRTADTNTEAFF. The DNA for the CDR3 is TGCGCCAGCAGACGGACAGCGGACACGAACACTGAAGCTTTCTTT. The full variable domain, its missing parts supplied by reference TRBV5-1 and TRBJ1-1, is KAGVTQTPRYLIKTRGQQVTLSCSPISGHRSVSWYQQTPGQGLQFLFEYFSETQRNKGNFPGRFSGRQFSNSRSEMNVSTLELGDSALYLCASRRTADTNTEAFFGQGTRLTVV.

This chain links TRBV6-6 with TRBJ1-1; no firm D call. This CDR3 has 13 amino acids. The V end lost 2 bases, the J end lost 11 bases, and 15 bases lay between the germline ends. CDR1 and CDR2 (germline): MNHNY, SVGAGI (reference sequence). The CDR3 nucleotides read TGTGCCAGCAGTTACGAAGTGGCGGGAAATGCTTTCTTT. This gives the protein CASSYEVAGNAFF.

This sequence joins TRBV14 and TRBJ2-3, with 9 bases that match TRBD2. The CDR3 is made up of 16 amino acids. Germline CDR1 reads SGHDN; CDR2 reads FVKESK. V gave up 4 bases and J gave up 7 bases; unmatched junction bases: 12. DNA for the CDR3: TGTGCCAGCAGCCCCGGCCGGCTAGCGGGACTGAATACGCAGTATTTT. As protein: CASSPGRLAGLNTQYF.

The V and J genes are TRBV5-1 and TRBJ1-1, with 9 bases aligning to TRBD1. V lost 4 bases, J lost 1 base, and 8 bases stayed unmatched. The CDR3 is 16 residues long. Germline loops: CDR1 SGHRS, CDR2 YFSETQ. DNA of the CDR3: TGCGCCAGCAGCCCCCGACAGGGGGAAAAGAACACTGAAGCTTTCTTT. Its translation is CASSPRQGEKNTEAFF.

Comment on this clone: Other DNA variants within this sample encode the same CDR3. The rearrangement links TRBV7-9 to TRBJ1-1, with 8 bases aligning to TRBD1. This CDR3 has 14 residues. V trimming: 3 bases; J trimming: 0 bases; junction bases outside the gene matches: 0. Germline V gene sequence: CDR1 SEHNR, CDR2 FQNEAQ (reference sequence). CDR3 residues: CASSLGQVNTEAFF. The CDR3 DNA follows: TGTGCCAGCAGCTTGGGACAGGTGAACACTGAAGCTTTCTTT.

Note on this clone: This specimen includes other DNA sequences encoding the same CDR3. The V call is TRBV6-1, the J call TRBJ1-1; no firm D call. Trimming removed 3 bases from V and 0 bases from J, with 8 bases in between. CDR1 is MNHNS, CDR2 SASEGT, per germline. The CDR3 consists of 14 residues. The CDR3 here is CASSEAGLNTEAFF. CDR3 bases: TGTGCCAGCAGTGAGGCGGGTTTGAACACTGAAGCTTTCTTT.